The TCR beta chain described here comes from a study of cytomegalovirus exposure and HLA in healthy donors. V was trimmed by 2 bases and J by 1 base, leaving 9 bases between them. The CDR3 runs 14 residues. Germline V gene data show CDR1 as SGHTS and CDR2 as YDEGEE. Primers for the PCR totalled 60 Vbeta and 13 Jbeta. Libraries were prepared by immunoSEQ multiplex PCR; TCRdb keeps only in-frame clonotypes and omits some of them. This table has some 98,000 clones, 76% appearing once. Study-level points and caveats: Immune exposure data for these donors was limited to CMV serostatus. Sequencing depth roughly uniform across donors was assumed in presence/absence analyses. Later examination showed HLA-associated TCR beta chains had greater clonal expansion than equally common others.

This clone is medium-sized (0.01 to 0.1%) by share. Its antigen is currently unknown. The source material was PBMCs. This TCR was recovered from a man between 35 and 55 years old in good health and CMV-seronegative. This chain joins TRBV5-8 and TRBJ1-1; D is unresolved. The CDR3 loop reads CASSFSAGNTEAFF. The CDR3 DNA reads TGTGCCAGCAGCTTCTCGGCGGGGAACACTGAAGCTTTCTTT.